The rows below give T cell receptor beta chains drawn from one sample of a study of blood T cell repertoires in COVID-19. Libraries were prepared by immunoSEQ multiplex PCR; TCRdb keeps only in-frame clonotypes and omits some of them. The sample has 130,000 to 150,000 clones; around 82% are singletons. The sequenced sample consisted of peripheral blood. These receptors all stem from a woman in her fifties or sixties with acute or convalescent COVID-19. The CDR3 runs from the conserved cysteine through the conserved F or W. The order of the fields is D gene, J gene, V gene, clone size, CDR3 protein, CDR3 DNA. The D gene is left open where the match is weak. Size tells how often a clone was seen (once, few, many) or the class of an expanded clone, and some rows leave it out.

D: TRBD2
J: TRBJ2-7
V: TRBV4-2
size: -
CDR3: CASSQEVAGDYEQYF
DNA: TGTGCCAGCAGCCAAGAGGTGGCGGGGGACTACGAGCAGTACTTC

D: TRBD1
J: TRBJ1-2
V: TRBV7-9
size: -
CDR3: CASSFSVGQGVYGYTF
DNA: TGTGCCAGCAGCTTTTCTGTTGGACAGGGGGTATATGGCTACACCTTC

D: -
J: TRBJ1-2
V: TRBV20-1
size: once
CDR3: CSASSVYQGYGYTF
DNA: TGCAGTGCTAGTTCAGTGTATCAGGGCTATGGCTACACCTTC

D: -
J: TRBJ1-1
V: TRBV29-1
size: -
CDR3: CSVDLQGLNTEAFF
DNA: TGCAGCGTTGATCTCCAGGGGCTGAACACTGAAGCTTTCTTT

D: -
J: TRBJ1-5
V: TRBV19
size: -
CDR3: CASSSGVGQPQHF
DNA: TGTGCCAGTAGTTCAGGGGTGGGTCAGCCCCAGCATTTT

D: -
J: TRBJ1-4
V: TRBV7-3
size: -
CDR3: CASSPGGSNEKLFF
DNA: TGTGCCAGCAGCCCGGGAGGCTCTAATGAAAAACTGTTTTTT

D: -
J: TRBJ2-7
V: TRBV23-1
size: once
CDR3: CASSQSVSPPHTYEQYF
DNA: TGCGCCAGCAGTCAATCGGTCTCCCCCCCCCACACGTACGAGCAGTACTTC

D: TRBD1
J: TRBJ2-6
V: TRBV13
size: -
CDR3: CASSPEPGQGATSSGANVLTF
DNA: TGTGCCAGCAGCCCGGAGCCGGGACAGGGGGCTACGAGCTCTGGGGCCAACGTCCTGACTTTC

D: TRBD1
J: TRBJ1-6
V: TRBV27
size: -
CDR3: CASSGQGSYNSPLHF
DNA: TGTGCCAGCAGTGGACAGGGCTCCTATAATTCACCCCTCCACTTT

D: -
J: TRBJ1-6
V: TRBV25-1
size: -
CDR3: CASSETGRVRSPLHF
DNA: TGTGCCAGCAGTGAAACAGGCAGGGTTCGGTCACCCCTCCACTTT